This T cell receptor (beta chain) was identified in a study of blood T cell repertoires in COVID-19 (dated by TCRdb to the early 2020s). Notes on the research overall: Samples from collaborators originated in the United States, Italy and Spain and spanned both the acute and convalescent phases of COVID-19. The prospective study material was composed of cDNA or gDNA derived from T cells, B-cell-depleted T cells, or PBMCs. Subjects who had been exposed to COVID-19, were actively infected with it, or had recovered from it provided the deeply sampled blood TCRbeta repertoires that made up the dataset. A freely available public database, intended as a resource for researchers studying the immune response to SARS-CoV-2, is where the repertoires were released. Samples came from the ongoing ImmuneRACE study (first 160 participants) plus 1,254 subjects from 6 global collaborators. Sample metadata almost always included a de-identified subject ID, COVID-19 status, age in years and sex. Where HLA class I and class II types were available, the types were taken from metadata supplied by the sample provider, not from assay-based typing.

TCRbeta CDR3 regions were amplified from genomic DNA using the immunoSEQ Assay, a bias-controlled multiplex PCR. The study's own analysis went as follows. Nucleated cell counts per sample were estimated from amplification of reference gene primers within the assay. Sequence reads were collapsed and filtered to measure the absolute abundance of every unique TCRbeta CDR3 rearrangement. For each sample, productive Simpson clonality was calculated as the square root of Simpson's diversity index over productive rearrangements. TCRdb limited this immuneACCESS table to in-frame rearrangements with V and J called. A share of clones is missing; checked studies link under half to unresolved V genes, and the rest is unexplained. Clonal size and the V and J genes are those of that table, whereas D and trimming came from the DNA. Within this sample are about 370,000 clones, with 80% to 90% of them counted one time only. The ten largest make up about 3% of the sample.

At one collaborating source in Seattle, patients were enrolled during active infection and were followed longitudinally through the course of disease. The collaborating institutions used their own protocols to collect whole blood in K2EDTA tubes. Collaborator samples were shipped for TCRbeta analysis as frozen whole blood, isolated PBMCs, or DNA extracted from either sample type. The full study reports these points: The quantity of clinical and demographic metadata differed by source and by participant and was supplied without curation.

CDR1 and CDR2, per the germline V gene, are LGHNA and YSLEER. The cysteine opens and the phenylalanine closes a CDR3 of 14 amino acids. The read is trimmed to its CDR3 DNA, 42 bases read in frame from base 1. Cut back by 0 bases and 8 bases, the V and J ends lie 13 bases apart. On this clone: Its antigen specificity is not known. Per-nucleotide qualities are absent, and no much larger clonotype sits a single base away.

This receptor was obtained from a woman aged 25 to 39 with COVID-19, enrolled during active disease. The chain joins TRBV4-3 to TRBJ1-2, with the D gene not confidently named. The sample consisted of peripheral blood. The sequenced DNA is TGCGCCAGCAGCCAAGACGGACTTGCGGGGGGCTACACCTTC. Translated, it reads CASSQDGLAGGYTF.